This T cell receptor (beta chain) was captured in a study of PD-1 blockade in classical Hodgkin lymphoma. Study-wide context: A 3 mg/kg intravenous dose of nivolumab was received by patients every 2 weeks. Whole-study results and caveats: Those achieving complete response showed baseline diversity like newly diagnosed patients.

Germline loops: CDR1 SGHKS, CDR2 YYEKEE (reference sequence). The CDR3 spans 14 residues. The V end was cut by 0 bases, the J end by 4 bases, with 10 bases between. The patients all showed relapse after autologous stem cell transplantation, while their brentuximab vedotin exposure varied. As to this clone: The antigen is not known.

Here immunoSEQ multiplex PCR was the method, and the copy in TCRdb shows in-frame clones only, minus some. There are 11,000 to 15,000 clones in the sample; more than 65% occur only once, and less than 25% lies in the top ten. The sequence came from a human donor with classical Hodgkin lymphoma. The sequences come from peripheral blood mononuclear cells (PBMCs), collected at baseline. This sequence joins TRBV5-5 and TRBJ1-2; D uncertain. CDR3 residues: CASSLGTDLYGYTF. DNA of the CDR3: TGTGCCAGCAGCTTGGGGACGGACCTCTATGGCTACACCTTC.